This T cell receptor beta chain was sequenced for a study of Graves' ophthalmopathy and Graves' hyperthyroidism. The wider study: Hyperthyroidism qualified as stable when ophthalmopathy did not develop within 18 months of follow-up.

Using RNA transcripts, the TCR beta CDR3 regions were amplified. The first round was an RT-PCR with HTBI primers, and the second round was a multiplex PCR. In TCRdb, the multiplex PCR reads were re-called with MiXCR into one record per CDR3 protein. This sample carries roughly 1.1 million distinct CDR3 sequences, 36% of them seen once, and the ten largest clones take over 8.5%. This clonotype was counted many times. Trimming pared 3 bases from V and 10 bases from J, leaving 9 bases between. Germline CDR1 and CDR2: SEHNR and FQNEAQ (reference sequence). The CDR3 consists of 11 residues. The authors diagnosed from clinical symptoms, serum thyroxine, TRAb, thyroid ultrasound and orbital computed tomography.

The chain combines TRBV7-9 with TRBJ1-1; D call uncertain. Sequences were obtained from peripheral blood or thyroid tissue (not recorded which). This sequence was found in an adult man with Graves' hyperthyroidism. CDR3 protein: CASSFGDGAFF. The CDR3 region has the DNA TGTGCCAGCAGCTTCGGGGATGGAGCTTTCTTT.